What follows are 31 T cell receptor beta chains derived from one specimen sequenced in a study of blood T cell repertoires in COVID-19. Some clones are missing from TCRdb's copy, which holds only in-frame ones; the method was immunoSEQ multiplex PCR. This sample has roughly 500,000 clones, with roughly 90% found just once. The specimen was PBMCs or T cells enriched from blood (not recorded which). All receptors derive from a woman between 40 and 55 years old who had recovered from COVID-19.

The gene calls are TRBV20-1 and TRBJ1-1; D is undetermined. The CDR3 covers 14 residues. The V gene's germline CDR1 is DFQATT and CDR2 SNEGSKA (reference sequence). V lost 3 bases, J lost 0 bases, and 11 bases lay in between. CDR3 sequence (DNA): TGCAGTGCTAGTTTTTCGAGTGTGAACACTGAAGCTTTCTTT. Its translation is CSASFSSVNTEAFF.

This clone was observed once. The chain is built from TRBV19 and TRBJ1-4; 7 nucleotides match TRBD1. CDR3 length equals 19 residues. V dropped 2 bases and J dropped 1; count of bases not matched to a gene: 13. CDR1 LNHDA and CDR2 SQIVND come from the germline V gene (reference sequence). The CDR3 sequence is CASSIRTGGVEITNEKLFF. DNA for the CDR3: TGTGCCAGTAGTATAAGGACAGGAGGGGTCGAGATAACTAATGAAAAACTGTTTTTT.

The chain uses TRBV3-1 (or the pseudogene TRBV3-2) and TRBJ2-1; TRBD2 matches 13 bases. Trimming removed 11 bases from V and 9 bases from J; junction bases left unmatched: 10. The CDR3 loop spans 14 amino acids. The germline V gene has CDR1 LGHDT and CDR2 YNNKEL (reference sequence). The CDR3 loop reads CAASGTSGISEQFF. CDR3 DNA: TGTGCCGCCTCCGGGACTAGCGGGATCAGTGAGCAGTTCTTC.

This clone was picked up one time. The V gene is TRBV4-1, the J gene TRBJ1-2; D not resolved. Trimming removed 5 bases from V and 1 base from J, with 14 bases in between. Germline CDR1 MGHRA, CDR2 YSYEKL. The length of the CDR3 is 15 residues. CDR3 region: CASSNPTGGNYGYTF. CDR3 DNA: TGCGCCAGCAGCAATCCCACTGGAGGTAACTATGGCTACACCTTC.

The V and J genes are TRBV5-6 and TRBJ2-1; D is perhaps TRBD1 (5 bases). V lost 6 bases to trimming and J lost 5 bases, with 12 bases between them. The CDR3 contains 13 residues. CDR1 and CDR2 from the germline V gene are SGHDT and YYEEEE. The CDR3 here is CASTLDRDNEQFF. The CDR3 DNA reads TGTGCCAGCACCCTAGACAGAGACAATGAGCAGTTCTTC.

The chain is built from TRBV2 and TRBJ1-1; TRBD1 agrees at 8 bases. Germline CDR1 reads SNHLY; CDR2 reads FYNNEI. With V trimmed by 5 bases and J by 3 bases, 5 bases remained unmatched. CDR3 size: 14 residues. The CDR3 sequence: CASSRQGAYTEAFF. The CDR3 coding sequence is TGTGCCAGCAGTCGGCAGGGGGCGTACACTGAAGCTTTCTTT.

The V and J genes are TRBV3-1 (or the pseudogene TRBV3-2) and TRBJ2-2; 10 nucleotides align to TRBD2. The CDR3 extends over 17 amino acids. Germline-derived CDR1 and CDR2 are LGHDT and YNNKEL (reference sequence). The junction had 10 bases not matched to a gene; V was cut back by 3 bases and J by 6 bases. Written as DNA, the CDR3 is TGTGCCAGCAGCCAGATGCGAAGCGGGAGGGGGGCCGGGGAGCTGTTTTTT. Its protein is CASSQMRSGRGAGELFF.

Here the CDR3 DNA reads TGTGCCAGCAGTTTGGTATCAGGTCGGGAGCAGTACTTC. Amino acids: CASSLVSGREQYF. The V gene is TRBV27, the J gene TRBJ2-7, with D hard to call. Germline V gene data show CDR1 as MNHEY and CDR2 as SMNVEV (reference sequence). This CDR3 region has 13 residues. V was pared by 3 bases and J by 7 bases, with 13 bases between.

The chain is built from TRBV27 and TRBJ1-1; D is undetermined. V gave up 2 bases and J gave up 1 base, with 14 bases separating them. Germline assignment: CDR1 MNHEY and CDR2 SMNVEV (reference sequence). The CDR3 length is 16 residues. For the CDR3, the DNA is TGTGCCAGCAGTTTAACGAGGGTGGCCAAGAACACTGAAGCTTTCTTT. It is translated as CASSLTRVAKNTEAFF.

This clone was counted between two and nine times. V is TRBV25-1 and J is TRBJ2-2, with a possible D match to TRBD2 (6 bases). In germline, CDR1 is MGHDK, CDR2 SYGVNS. The CDR3 is made up of 16 amino acids. The V gene lost 3 bases and the J gene lost 2 bases, with 13 bases spanning the gap. CDR3 DNA: TGTGCCAGCAGTGACATTGGGCGGGGAAACACCGGGGAGCTGTTTTTT. It codes for CASSDIGRGNTGELFF.

The chain combines TRBV27 with TRBJ1-3; no reliable D call. V lost 6 bases to trimming and J lost 2 bases, with 14 bases between them. Germline-derived CDR1 and CDR2 are MNHEY and SMNVEV (reference sequence). This CDR3 has 15 amino acids. CDR3 DNA sequence: TGTGCCAGCAGCTTGACATCACCCCCTGGAAACACCATATATTTT. Translation: CASSLTSPPGNTIYF.

The chain links TRBV18 to TRBJ2-3, with a tentative D call TRBD2 (5 bases). Germline assignment: CDR1 KGHSH and CDR2 LQKENI. Trimming left V 3 bases short and J 0 bases short, with 13 bases between. This CDR3 comprises 16 residues. This CDR3 is CASSPVAGLSTDTQYF. In nucleotides, the CDR3 is TGTGCCAGCTCACCGGTTGCGGGTCTAAGCACAGATACGCAGTATTTT.

J is TRBJ1-2 and V is TRBV7-2; 7 nucleotides match TRBD1. Germline CDR1 reads SGHTA; CDR2 reads FQGNSA. CDR3 length equals 14 residues. The V and J ends lost 5 bases and 8 bases, in that order; junction bases with no gene match: 11. The CDR3 DNA is TGTGCCAGCAGCGCTGGGACAGCCTCGGGGGGCTACACCTTC. It codes for CASSAGTASGGYTF.

The gene calls are TRBV4-1 and TRBJ2-1; 8 bases line up with TRBD2. CDR3 length: 16 residues. Germline V gene sequence: CDR1 MGHRA, CDR2 YSYEKL. J lost 12 bases, V lost 0 bases, and 13 bases had no gene match. CDR3 sequence reads: CASSQDPAGAGIRQFF. CDR3 sequence (DNA): TGCGCCAGCAGCCAAGACCCAGCGGGAGCAGGGATCAGGCAGTTCTTC.

The CDR3 spells CASSPGLAGGDEQFF. DNA of the CDR3: TGCGCCAGCAGCCCCGGACTAGCGGGAGGGGATGAGCAGTTCTTC. The rearrangement uses TRBV5-1 and TRBJ2-1, with TRBD2 matching over 15 bases. This CDR3 is built from 15 residues. Germline CDR1 reads SGHRS; CDR2 reads YFSETQ. Trimming cost V 4 bases and J 8 bases; bases outside gene matches: 4.

The chain joins TRBV24-1 to TRBJ1-2; 7 bases fit TRBD1. V was clipped by 12 bases and J by 8 bases; unmatched bases: 8. In germline, CDR1 is KGHDR, CDR2 SFDVKD. The CDR3 length is 11 residues. This chain's CDR3 is CAPTGRRGYTF. CDR3 in DNA: TGTGCCCCGACAGGGCGGAGGGGCTACACCTTC.

The chain couples TRBV12-3 or TRBV12-4 to TRBJ1-1; a possible D gene is TRBD1 (6 bases). V lost 4 bases and J 5 bases, leaving 11 bases between the germline ends. The CDR3 length is 13 residues. The CDR3 loop reads CASSSGVPTEAFF. The DNA for the CDR3 is TGTGCCAGCAGTTCAGGGGTCCCAACTGAAGCTTTCTTT.

J is TRBJ2-1 and V is TRBV9; 10 bases fit TRBD2. The junction had 9 bases not matched to a gene; V was cut back by 4 bases and J by 8 bases. CDR3 length equals 15 residues. Germline CDR1 is SGDLS and CDR2 is YYNGEE. The CDR3 loop is CASSPSGRALDEQFF. Written as DNA, the CDR3 is TGTGCCAGCAGCCCGAGCGGGAGGGCCTTAGATGAGCAGTTCTTC.

V is TRBV20-1 and J is TRBJ2-1, with 8 bases identical to TRBD2. The V segment lost 3 bases and the J segment 5 bases; nucleotides outside the gene matches: 6. CDR1 DFQATT and CDR2 SNEGSKA come from the germline V gene (reference sequence). This CDR3 has 14 amino acids. Written as DNA, the CDR3 is TGCAGTGCTAGTGATCGGACTAGCCACAATGAGCAGTTCTTC. It translates to CSASDRTSHNEQFF.

This clone occurred once. V and J are TRBV7-8 and TRBJ1-4; D possibly corresponds to TRBD1 (6 bases). Germline values: CDR1 SGHVS, CDR2 FQNEAQ. Trimming cost V 1 base and J 0 bases, with 18 bases left between them. The CDR3 has 19 residues. As DNA, the CDR3 is TGTGCCAGCAGCTTAGGAGGACGGGTGTCAGGGGCAACTAATGAAAAACTGTTTTTT. Amino acids: CASSLGGRVSGATNEKLFF.

The CDR3, as DNA: TGTGCCAGCAGCTCCCTCAGGACAGACTTGAACACTGAAGCTTTCTTT. Its translation: CASSSLRTDLNTEAFF. The chain carries TRBV7-2 and TRBJ1-1, with D possibly matching TRBD1 (6 bases). The V end was cut by 4 bases, the J end by 0 bases, with 15 bases between. The germline gives CDR1 SGHTA, CDR2 FQGNSA. This CDR3 is 16 amino acids long.

This chain connects TRBV7-2 to TRBJ2-6; D is unclear. The CDR3 length is 16 residues. Germline V CDR1 and CDR2: SGHTA, FQGNSA. V lost 0 bases and J lost 3, with 9 bases in between. CDR3 amino acids: CASSLASRFGANVLTF. CDR3 sequence (DNA): TGTGCCAGCAGCTTAGCGTCACGGTTTGGGGCCAACGTCCTGACTTTC.

This clone was observed once. The rearrangement uses TRBV11-2 and TRBJ2-7; TRBD1 might be the D (6 bases). Germline-derived CDR1 and CDR2 are SGHAT and FQNNGV. Trimming took 5 bases from V and 3 from J, leaving 14 bases between them. There are 14 residues in the CDR3. CDR3: CASSARTVNYEQYF. The CDR3 nucleotides are TGTGCCAGCAGCGCCAGGACAGTTAACTACGAGCAGTACTTC.

V and J are TRBV2 and TRBJ2-7; 10 bases are a match to TRBD2. V trimming: 2 bases; J trimming: 2 bases; junction bases outside the gene matches: 3. CDR1 is SNHLY and CDR2 is FYNNEI in the germline V gene. The CDR3 extends over 15 amino acids. The CDR3 nucleotides are TGTGCCAGCAGTGAAAGGACTAGCGGCACCTACGAGCAGTACTTC. Translating gives CASSERTSGTYEQYF.

There are a few counts of this clone. The genes are TRBV7-9 and TRBJ2-3, with 9 nucleotides matching TRBD2. The V gene's germline CDR1 is SEHNR and CDR2 FQNEAQ (reference sequence). The CDR3 is 17 amino acids. Trimming cost V 1 base and J 6 bases; bases outside gene matches: 11. The CDR3 spells CASSLERREGPGDTQYF. CDR3 in DNA: TGTGCCAGCAGCTTAGAGCGGCGGGAGGGCCCGGGGGATACGCAGTATTTT.

This sequence joins TRBV2 and TRBJ2-3; D possibly corresponds to TRBD1 (5 bases). The CDR3 has 14 amino acids. CDR1 and CDR2 (germline): SNHLY, FYNNEI. Trimming cost V 7 bases and J 4 bases, with 15 bases left between them. The CDR3 DNA sequence: TGTGCCAGCAACCCACAGGTTCTCGCAGATACGCAGTATTTT. It specifies CASNPQVLADTQYF.

The genes are TRBV30 and TRBJ1-5; tentatively, D is TRBD1 (6 bases). V lost 8 bases to trimming and J lost 6 bases, with 26 bases between them. The CDR3 is 16 amino acids. CDR1 and CDR2 (germline): GTSNPN, SVGIG (reference sequence). CDR3 DNA: TGTGCCCTGGAACCGGAACACCACAGGGATCTTCAGCCCCAGCATTTT. It codes for CALEPEHHRDLQPQHF. The full variable domain, with the rest looked up from reference TRBV30 and TRBJ1-5, is SQTIHQWPATLVQPVGSPLSLECTVEGTSNPNLYWYRQAAGRGLQLLFYSVGIGQISSEVPQNLSASRPQDRQFILSSKKLLLSDSGFYLCALEPEHHRDLQPQHFGDGTRLSIL.

V and J are TRBV7-9 and TRBJ2-7; TRBD2 agrees at 10 bases. Germline lookup yields CDR1 SEHNR and CDR2 FQNEAQ (reference sequence). The junction had 6 bases not matched to a gene; V was cut back by 5 bases and J by 2 bases. CDR3 length: 15 residues. The CDR3 nucleotides read TGTGCCAGCAGCCCACCCGGGACTAGCGCCTACGAGCAGTACTTC. It translates to CASSPPGTSAYEQYF.

The chain recombines TRBV7-9 with TRBJ1-3, with TRBD1 matching 9 bases. This CDR3 has 16 amino acids. Trimming removed 3 bases from V and 4 bases from J; junction bases left unmatched: 7. Germline V lookup: CDR1 SEHNR, CDR2 FQNEAQ (reference sequence). The CDR3 region is CASSFPDRGFGNTIYF. Written as DNA, the CDR3 is TGTGCCAGCAGCTTCCCCGACAGGGGGTTCGGAAACACCATATATTTT.

V and J are TRBV9 and TRBJ1-2; 8 bases are a match to TRBD1. Germline V gene lookup returns CDR1 SGDLS and CDR2 YYNGEE. The CDR3 sequence is 14 residues long. V trimming: 0 bases; J trimming: 2 bases; junction bases outside the gene matches: 0. As DNA, the CDR3 is TGTGCCAGCAGCGTAGGGGACAGGAACTATGGCTACACCTTC. It specifies CASSVGDRNYGYTF.

CDR3 residues: CASSLLAQGNQPQHF. CDR3 nucleotides: TGTGCCAGCAGCCTCTTGGCGCAGGGGAATCAGCCCCAGCATTTT. The V call is TRBV6-5, the J call TRBJ1-5, with a possible D match to TRBD1 (6 bases). Germline lookup yields CDR1 MNHEY and CDR2 SVGAGI. The CDR3 runs to 15 residues. Trimming removed 6 bases at V and 4 bases at J, with 16 bases between.